The entry below describes one TCR beta chain. Original analysis: Reference gene primer amplification gave nucleated cell count estimates. Some clones are missing from TCRdb's copy, which holds only in-frame ones; the method was immunoSEQ multiplex PCR. V, J and clone size were drawn from that table, and D and trimming were deduced from the DNA. The repertoire consists of about 96,000 clones, with roughly 83% occurring once and the leading ten covering 17%. This specimen belongs to a study of blood T cell repertoires in COVID-19. Looking at the study overall: Specimens from acute and convalescent COVID-19 originated in the United States, Italy and Spain. Sample material is recorded as cDNA or gDNA derived from T cells, B-cell-depleted T cells, or PBMCs.

This CDR3 is built from 13 residues. Trimming left V 8 bases short and J 1 base short, with 11 bases between. CDR1 and CDR2 from the germline V gene are MDHEN and SYDVKM. This sequence originates from a woman aged 55 to 70 with acute or convalescent COVID-19. Sequencing was carried out using peripheral blood. This sequence joins TRBV28 and TRBJ1-1; D not certain. The CDR3 region is CASSRVSNTEAFF. The CDR3 DNA sequence: TGTGCCAGCTCTCGGGTGTCGAACACTGAAGCTTTCTTT.